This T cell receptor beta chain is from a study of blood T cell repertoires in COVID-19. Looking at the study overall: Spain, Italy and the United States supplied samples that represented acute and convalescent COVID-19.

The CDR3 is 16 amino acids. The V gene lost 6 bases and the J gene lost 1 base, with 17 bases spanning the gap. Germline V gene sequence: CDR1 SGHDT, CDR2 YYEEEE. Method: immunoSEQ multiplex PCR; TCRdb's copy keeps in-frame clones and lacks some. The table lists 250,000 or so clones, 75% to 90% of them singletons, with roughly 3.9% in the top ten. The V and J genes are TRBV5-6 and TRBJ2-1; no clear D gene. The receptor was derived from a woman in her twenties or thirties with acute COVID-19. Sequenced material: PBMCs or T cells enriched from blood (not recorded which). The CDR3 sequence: CASTTKESYSYNEQFF. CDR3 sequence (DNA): TGTGCCAGCACCACGAAGGAGAGTTATTCCTACAATGAGCAGTTCTTC.